This T cell receptor (beta chain) was recovered during a study of radiation and T cells in renal cell carcinoma (TCRdb year 2020). General notes on the study: A total of some 51 samples underwent TCR beta sequencing, made up of 25 or so tumors and about 27 peripheral blood samples. A total of roughly 4 million unique CDR3 nucleotide sequences, encoding 2.5 million to 3 million unique CDR3 amino acid sequences, were found across all 50 or so samples. The final blood draw was performed at 4 weeks after radiation, at the same time as nephrectomy.

The sample's time point label, decoded: blood 4 weeks post-SBRT, at nephrectomy. The intended sense of this specimen's treatment or condition label: 15 Gy SBRT to primary tumor, nephrectomy 4 weeks later. The samples were drawn from a clinical trial, where primary renal cell carcinomas were treated with 15 Gy of stereotactic body radiation therapy and then removed by nephrectomy 4 weeks afterward. To follow tumor-enriched clonotypes, serial peripheral blood was collected from radiation-treated patients at baseline and at 2 weeks and 4 weeks after SBRT. Every patient had renal cell carcinoma of clear cell pathology. The QIAamp DNA Blood Mini Kit (Qiagen) was used to prepare genomic DNA for TCR sequencing. The analyses included just those samples that passed every quality control check. For this clone: Its antigen specificity is not known. Per-base quality was not reported, and no clone a single base away is much larger than it.

Following the manufacturer's recommendations, the immunoSEQ kit was used to generate TCR beta libraries from genomic DNA. Library preparation used a first multiplex PCR with proprietary primers, then a second PCR adding unique barcodes, with bead cleanups after each round. Each sample batch included a kit-provided positive control reaction and a negative control reaction. The final libraries underwent checking on an Agilent 4200 TapeStation D1000 ScreenTape, volumetric pooling, and quantification by qPCR. Sequencing ran on an Illumina NextSeq500 with a MidOutput 150-cycle cartridge, using 156 Read1 and 15 Index1 cycles with kit custom primers. The pooled library was loaded at about 0.93 pM with around 22% PhiX control spiked in. The original pipeline was this. Vendor-processed data were analyzed in R, with a clonotype defined as all T cells sharing the same CDR3 nucleotide sequence. In the clone abundance analyses, frequencies were normalized to the 10,000 most abundant clones in each sample. Before analysis, public T cell clones were removed, and these numbered fewer than six per sample on average. An abundance difference of at least 32-fold between compartments was the criterion for calling clonotypes tumor-enriched or baseline blood-enriched. A beta-binomial differential abundance model was used to identify clonotypes that were expanded or contracted between blood time points. The Baroni-Urbani and Buser coefficient was used to measure tumor-blood repertoire similarity, and groups were compared with two-tailed Wilcoxon tests in R. Held by TCRdb, this immuneACCESS table contains in-frame sequences only and omits some clones. Under half of the omission traces to an unresolved V gene where checked; the cause of the rest is unknown. Clonal size and the V and J genes are those of that table, whereas D and trimming came from the DNA. Present in this sample are about 78,000 clones, roughly nine tenths of which were seen just once. Roughly 5.4% of the sample comes from the top ten.

Germline trimming amounts to 5 bases on V and 3 bases on J, with 6 as the count of junction bases outside the gene matches. CDR3 length: 15 amino acids, cysteine to phenylalanine. Only CDR3 DNA remains: 45 bases, in frame from the first base. CDR1 and CDR2 are drawn from the germline V gene: SGHAT, FQNNGV. Summary of the overall study and its limitations: Because pretreatment tumor biopsies were not available, the study could not determine whether clonotypes were already present within the tumor at baseline. In blood, the top tumor clonotypes increased between baseline and 2 weeks post-radiation and then shrank by 4 weeks, which suggests that tumor-resident clones expanded only transiently. Dynamics of the blood repertoire were not tracked past 4 weeks after treatment. Effects of radiation dose or scheduling on the TCR repertoire could not be addressed with the single-armed trial design.

The chain employs TRBV11-2 and TRBJ2-7, and 11 junctional nucleotides match TRBD2. The origin of this receptor is a woman aged 70-85 years with renal cell carcinoma. This material consisted of blood, taken from a patient whose treatment included radiotherapy and nephrectomy. The CDR3 protein is CASSTTSGGSYEQYF. The sequence in DNA is TGTGCCAGCAGCACCACTAGCGGGGGAAGCTACGAGCAGTACTTC.